This TCR beta chain appears in the sequencing data of a study of radiation and T cells in renal cell carcinoma. The CDR3 runs to 15 residues. Germline V gene data show CDR1 as SNHLY and CDR2 as FYNNEI. Trimming stripped 6 bases from V and 6 bases from J, with 18 bases between. Profiling relied on immunoSEQ multiplex PCR, and the TCRdb table lists in-frame clones only, not all of them. The data show 100,000 to 150,000 clones, around 81% seen once. Regarding time point: blood 2 weeks post-SBRT. Described treatment: 15 Gy SBRT to primary tumor, nephrectomy 4 weeks later. The specimen was blood, collected from a patient whose treatment included radiotherapy and nephrectomy. This chain joins TRBV2 and TRBJ2-4, with D unresolved. The sequence was obtained from a man over 45 with renal cell carcinoma. The CDR3 coding sequence is TGTGCCAGCAGCGGAATGGCTATTGAACTAAACATTCAGTACTTC. It specifies CASSGMAIELNIQYF.